The present T cell receptor beta chain was sequenced within a study of blood T cell repertoires in COVID-19. Data came from immunoSEQ multiplex PCR; TCRdb stores just in-frame clones and leaves some out. The sample lists approximately 160,000 clones, around four fifths seen once, with approximately 11% in the top ten. V gave up 1 base and J gave up 3 bases, with 8 bases separating them. Germline loops: CDR1 SGHVS, CDR2 FNYEAQ. The CDR3 is 14 residues long. The TCR sequence derives from a human donor in a cohort sampled during active COVID-19. The rearrangement links TRBV7-6 to TRBJ2-3, with D possibly TRBD1 on 5 matching bases. The material sequenced was peripheral blood. The CDR3 bases are TGTGCCAGCAGCTTAGGGTCAGGGACAGATACGCAGTATTTT. Its protein product is CASSLGSGTDTQYF.